This is a list of T cell receptor beta chains from one sample in a study of shared clonotypes between healthy human individuals. Profiled with immunoSEQ multiplex PCR; TCRdb holds only in-frame clones, not every one. Of about 990,000 clones detected, 70% to 80% appear once; the ten largest clones hold roughly 0.62%. Material: memory CD4+ T cells from PBMCs. Receptors were obtained from a man aged 18 to 30 in good health. Some clones in this sample may be carry-over from other donors' samples. CDR3s include the opening cysteine and the closing phenylalanine or tryptophan. A D gene is named only where the DNA matches it firmly. Size is stated for part of the rows, as once, few or many counts, or as a class when the clone is expanded.

j_call clone_size cdr3_length d_call v_call cdr3_nt cdr3_aa
TRBJ2-5 once 15 TRBD1 TRBV5-1 TGCGCCAGCAGCACTGACGGGACAGCCCAAGAGACCCAGTACTTC CASSTDGTAQETQYF
TRBJ1-3 . 16 TRBD1 TRBV7-2 TGTGCCAGCAGCCGATCGGGGACAGGGGAATGGGACACCATATATTTT CASSRSGTGEWDTIYF
TRBJ2-3 many 14 . TRBV6-4 TGTGCCAGCAGTGAACGAGCGCTTGGGGATACGCAGTATTTT CASSERALGDTQYF
TRBJ1-5 . 17 . TRBV18 TGTGCCAGCTCACAGCGCCGGACGGCCGATAGCAATCAGCCCCAGCATTTT CASSQRRTADSNQPQHF
TRBJ1-5 . 17 . TRBV7-9 TGTGCCAGCAGCCACCACAGGGAGAGGGCGAGGTATCAGCCCCAGCATTTT CASSHHRERARYQPQHF
TRBJ2-2 few 15 . TRBV7-9 TGTGCCACCGGCGGAGGACGAGTGAACACCGGGGAGCTGTTTTTT CATGGGRVNTGELFF
TRBJ1-3 few 15 . TRBV11-2 TGTGCCAGCAGCTCTACCCTACCCGTCCGAAACACCATATATTTT CASSSTLPVRNTIYF
TRBJ2-7 . 15 . TRBV7-2 TGTGCCAGCAGCTCCCGGAGGGCCGAGAAATACGAGCAGTACTTC CASSSRRAEKYEQYF
TRBJ2-5 . 14 . TRBV5-1 TGCGCCAGCAGCTTGTTTTCAAACCAAGAGACCCAGTACTTC CASSLFSNQETQYF
TRBJ1-1 . 13 TRBD1 TRBV6-6 TGTGCCAGCAGCCCCAGGGGGGAGATTGAAGCTTTCTTT CASSPRGEIEAFF
TRBJ2-1 . 15 TRBD2 TRBV5-6 TGTGCCAGCAGAGTCAGGACTAGCAGCTACAATGAGCAGTTCTTC CASRVRTSSYNEQFF
TRBJ1-5 once 15 . TRBV5-1 TGCGCCAGCAGCTCGGACACCGGTGGCAATCAGCCCCAGCATTTT CASSSDTGGNQPQHF
TRBJ2-1 . 15 TRBD2 TRBV5-1 TGCGCCAGCAGCTCCGGGACTAGCGGTTACAATGAGCAGTTCTTC CASSSGTSGYNEQFF
TRBJ1-4 . 16 TRBD1 TRBV5-5 TGTGCCAGCAGCCCAGGACAGGCTGGATCTAATGAAAAACTGTTTTTT CASSPGQAGSNEKLFF
TRBJ2-3 . 16 TRBD1 TRBV4-1 TGCGCCAGCAGCCAAGATGGACAGGGGGCTGGAGATACGCAGTATTTT CASSQDGQGAGDTQYF
TRBJ1-1 . 14 TRBD1 TRBV6-5 TGTGCCAGCACCACGGGACAGGGATCCACTGAAGCTTTCTTT CASTTGQGSTEAFF
TRBJ1-2 . 17 TRBD1 TRBV28 TGTGCCAGCAGGCTTCCGGGACAGATGAACGGCCCCTATGGCTACACCTTC CASRLPGQMNGPYGYTF
TRBJ2-1 . 13 TRBD2 TRBV6-4 TGTGCCAGCAGTGCGGATGGAGCGGGGGGGCAGTTCTTC CASSADGAGGQFF
TRBJ2-5 . 14 TRBD1 TRBV27 TGTGCCAGCAGACAGGACAGGGGGCGAGAGACCCAGTACTTC CASRQDRGRETQYF
TRBJ2-3 . 13 . TRBV6-4 TGTGCCAGCAGTGACTCTAGCACAGATATGCAGTATTTT CASSDSSTDMQYF
TRBJ1-4 . 16 TRBD1 TRBV5-1 TGCGCCAGCAGCTCTCGCCCGGGACAGGGGACGGAAAAACTGTTTTTT CASSSRPGQGTEKLFF
TRBJ1-1 . 10 . TRBV20-1 TGCAGTGTCGTAGGAACTGAAGCTTTCTTT CSVVGTEAFF
TRBJ2-3 . 15 . TRBV18 TGTGCCAGCTCACCAGCGAGGTCTAACGCAGATACGCAGTATTTT CASSPARSNADTQYF